Listed below are T cell receptor beta chains from one sample, sequenced in a study of cytomegalovirus exposure and HLA in healthy donors. The table came from immunoSEQ multiplex PCR; TCRdb's copy has only in-frame clones and leaves some out. Counted here are 200,000 to 250,000 clones, approximately 90% occurring once; the ten biggest clones make up 1%. Sequencing was performed on PBMCs. All receptors come from a woman aged 18 to 35 in good health and CMV-seronegative. Each CDR3 is given with its conserved first and last residue. A D gene is named only where the DNA matches it firmly. Some rows have no size entry. The others give once, few or many, or a class for an expanded clone.

J gene,clone size,D gene,V gene,CDR3 length,CDR3 DNA,CDR3 protein
TRBJ2-6,few,.,TRBV7-2,16,TGTGCCAGCAGCCTAGGACGGGACTCTGGGGCCAACGTCCTGACTTTC,CASSLGRDSGANVLTF
TRBJ1-1,once,TRBD1,TRBV7-6,20,TGTGCCAGCAGCTTATCATCCCGACAGGGAGGTATATCGGGGAACACTGAAGCTTTCTTT,CASSLSSRQGGISGNTEAFF
TRBJ1-2,.,.,TRBV7-9,15,TGTTCCAGCAGCTTAGGCTGGGGCCCGCAGGAAGGCTACACCTTC,CSSSLGWGPQEGYTF
TRBJ2-6,once,.,TRBV5-1,15,TGCGCCAGCAGCCAGGGATCATCTGGGGCCAACGTCCTGACTTTC,CASSQGSSGANVLTF
TRBJ2-1,.,TRBD1,TRBV4-1,18,TGCGCCAGCAGCCGACGCCTACAGGGGGCGACCTCCTACAATGAGCAGTTCTTC,CASSRRLQGATSYNEQFF
TRBJ1-2,.,.,TRBV5-4,13,TGTGCCAGCAGCTTGATGTTCAGGGGAGGCTACACCTTC,CASSLMFRGGYTF
TRBJ1-1,.,.,TRBV27,15,TGTGCCAGCAAACTGGGACTTAACATGAACACTGAAGCTTTCTTT,CASKLGLNMNTEAFF
TRBJ2-1,few,TRBD2,TRBV5-1,12,TGCGCCAGCAGCATTGGGGAGGGAGAGCAGTTCTTC,CASSIGEGEQFF
TRBJ1-2,.,.,TRBV7-9,13,TGTGCCAGCAGCCCGATCTCGAGGTCGGGCTACACCTTC,CASSPISRSGYTF
TRBJ2-3,once,TRBD2,TRBV9,16,TGTGCCAGCAGCGTAGCACTAGCGGGAGGGGGAGATACGCAGTATTTT,CASSVALAGGGDTQYF
TRBJ1-5,.,TRBD1,TRBV2,16,TGTGCCAGCGGACGAGGAGGGTCAGGGGGCAGTCAGCCCCAGCATTTT,CASGRGGSGGSQPQHF
TRBJ2-1,.,.,TRBV13,14,TGTGCCAGCAGCTTATATGCGGTGTACAATGAGCAGTTCTTC,CASSLYAVYNEQFF
TRBJ2-7,few,.,TRBV6-6,16,TGTGCCAGCAGCGGCGTTGGGAGAGGAGGTACCTACGAGCAGTACTTC,CASSGVGRGGTYEQYF
TRBJ1-2,.,.,TRBV7-7,16,TGTGCCAGCAGCCCCAAAAGAGGGCGCTGGGCTGGTGGCTACACCTTC,CASSPKRGRWAGGYTF
TRBJ2-1,.,TRBD2,TRBV30,16,TGTGCCTGGAGTGCCGGATTGGCGGGAGCTTACAATGAGCAGTTCTTC,CAWSAGLAGAYNEQFF
TRBJ2-7,few,TRBD2,TRBV5-1,16,TGCGCCAGCAGCTTGGGGGGGGGACGGGAGACTGGAGAGCAGTACTTC,CASSLGGGRETGEQYF
TRBJ1-4,once,.,TRBV18,15,TGTGCCAGCTCACCACCTACAGGGTCGCGAGAAAAACTGTTTTTT,CASSPPTGSREKLFF
TRBJ1-1,.,TRBD1,TRBV28,14,TGTGCCAGCAGTTTATCATACAGGGGGCGTGAAGCTTTCTTT,CASSLSYRGREAFF
TRBJ2-7,.,.,TRBV25-1,14,TGTGCCAGCAGTGATTGGGCATCGTCCTACGAGCAGTACTTC,CASSDWASSYEQYF
TRBJ2-7,.,.,TRBV13,13,TGTGCCAGCAGCCCCGAAGGGGACTACGAGCAGTACTTC,CASSPEGDYEQYF
TRBJ2-6,.,.,TRBV5-1,17,TGCGCCAGCAGTCGGGGGGCCCTTGGCTCTGGGGCCAACGTCCTGACTTTC,CASSRGALGSGANVLTF
TRBJ2-3,once,.,TRBV18,13,TGTGCCAGCTCACCAATTGAGGCGGATACGCAGTATTTT,CASSPIEADTQYF
TRBJ1-5,.,.,TRBV6-6,14,TGTGCCAGCAGTTACTCGAGGGGAGGGCAGCCCCAGCATTTT,CASSYSRGGQPQHF
TRBJ2-5,.,TRBD2,TRBV29-1,14,TGCAGCGTTGATGGCGGGGGGGCCGCAGAGACCCAGTACTTC,CSVDGGGAAETQYF
TRBJ2-5,.,TRBD1,TRBV2,15,TGTGCCAGCAACCCCGGGACAGGGGATCAAGAGACCCAGTACTTC,CASNPGTGDQETQYF
TRBJ1-1,.,TRBD1,TRBV30,14,TGTGCCTGGAGCCTAGGGACAGGCAACACTGAAGCTTTCTTT,CAWSLGTGNTEAFF
TRBJ1-1,.,.,TRBV7-9,15,TGTGCCAGCAGCCATGTAACAGTCATGAACACTGAAGCTTTCTTT,CASSHVTVMNTEAFF
TRBJ2-7,.,TRBD2,TRBV4-2,16,TGTGCCAGCAGCCTCGAAGCGACTAGCGGGTCCTACGAGCAGTACTTC,CASSLEATSGSYEQYF
TRBJ2-7,.,TRBD1,TRBV5-1,18,TGCGCCAGCAGCTTAAGCCCTCCCGGGACAGGCGCCGCCTACGAGCAGTACTTC,CASSLSPPGTGAAYEQYF
TRBJ1-3,.,.,TRBV18,13,TGTGCCAGCTCACCTACAGATTCCAACACCATATATTTT,CASSPTDSNTIYF
TRBJ1-5,few,.,TRBV29-1,15,TGCAGCGCCGGGGCTTCGGGTGACGGGGGTCAGCCCCAGCATTTT,CSAGASGDGGQPQHF
TRBJ2-7,.,TRBD2,TRBV6-5,13,TGTGCCAGTGGTAGCGGGAGCAACTACGAGCAGTACTTC,CASGSGSNYEQYF
TRBJ1-4,.,.,TRBV7-9,15,TGTGCCAGCAGCTCCCCCGGGTCCTTAAATGAAAAACTGTTTTTT,CASSSPGSLNEKLFF
TRBJ2-3,.,TRBD1,TRBV6-1,15,TGTGCCAGCAGTGTCCACCAGGGGGCTGCCGATACGCAGTATTTT,CASSVHQGAADTQYF
TRBJ2-7,.,TRBD1,TRBV7-9,16,TGTGCCAGCAGCAATACCGGGACAGGGGTTGACTACGAGCAGTACTTC,CASSNTGTGVDYEQYF
TRBJ1-6,.,TRBD1,TRBV7-2,15,TGTGCCAGCAGCTTAGCAGGGACAGGGGTTTCACCCCTCCACTTT,CASSLAGTGVSPLHF
TRBJ1-1,.,.,TRBV19,16,TGTGCCAGTAGTATAGATGGGCCAGGTCGGGGGACTGAAGCTTTCTTT,CASSIDGPGRGTEAFF
TRBJ2-3,.,TRBD1,TRBV7-9,13,TGTGCCAGCAGCTTAGCGGGACAGGCTACGCAGTATTTT,CASSLAGQATQYF
TRBJ1-1,.,TRBD1,TRBV10-3,15,TGTGCCATCAGTGAGTCGATGAGGGGGCACACTGAAGCTTTCTTT,CAISESMRGHTEAFF
TRBJ1-1,.,.,TRBV11-2,14,TGTGCCAGCAGCTTAGTACAGGGGAACACTGAAGCTTTCTTT,CASSLVQGNTEAFF
TRBJ1-2,.,TRBD1,TRBV5-4,15,TGTGCCAGCAGCTTGCAGGGGGCGGGAATCCATGGCTACACCTTC,CASSLQGAGIHGYTF
TRBJ1-1,.,.,TRBV5-1,13,TGCGCCAGCAGCGTGGAAGGGGGTACTGAAGCTTTCTTT,CASSVEGGTEAFF
TRBJ1-5,.,.,TRBV7-9,16,TGTGCCAGCAGTCGGGAATGGGGGGTAAGGGGTCAGCCCCAGCATTTT,CASSREWGVRGQPQHF
TRBJ1-1,.,.,TRBV6-1,15,TGTGCCAGCAGTGAACGGCAGGGTCTAAGCACTGAAGCTTTCTTT,CASSERQGLSTEAFF
TRBJ2-5,.,.,TRBV6-5,13,TGTGCCAGCAGTACAGTGTACCAAGAGACCCAGTACTTC,CASSTVYQETQYF
TRBJ2-7,.,.,TRBV27,14,TGTGCCAGCAGTGCCGTCGTGGCCAGCTACGAGCAGTACTTC,CASSAVVASYEQYF
TRBJ1-2,.,.,TRBV29-1,14,TGCAGCGTTGAAGATGAGGCAGGGATGAGCGGCTACACCTTC,CSVEDEAGMSGYTF
TRBJ1-2,.,TRBD1,TRBV5-8,17,TGTGCCAGCAGCTTGGACAGGGGAGGCACTCTACTTTATGGCTACACCTTC,CASSLDRGGTLLYGYTF
TRBJ2-2,.,TRBD2,TRBV5-1,15,TGCGCCAGCAGCTTGGTACCGGGGGGGACCGGGGAGCTGTTTTTT,CASSLVPGGTGELFF
TRBJ2-2,.,.,TRBV5-6,15,TGTGCCAGCAGCCACCGGAGGGGATGGACCGGGGAGCTGTTTTTT,CASSHRRGWTGELFF
TRBJ2-1,.,TRBD2,TRBV5-1,16,TGCGCCAGCAGCTCCCTAACAGCGGGAAGGGCTAATGAGCAGTTCTTC,CASSSLTAGRANEQFF
TRBJ2-5,once,.,TRBV13,13,TGTGCCAGCAGCCTTAATATCAGGGAGACCCAGTACTTC,CASSLNIRETQYF